These 19 T cell receptor beta chains originate from one sample sequenced in a study of T cell responses to AZD1222 COVID-19 vaccine. Method: immunoSEQ multiplex PCR; TCRdb's copy keeps in-frame clones and lacks some. The sample has over 150,000 clones, 85% to 90% seen once. The sample in question was peripheral blood, obtained on day 0 of AZD1222 vaccination. These receptors were taken from an adult in good health.

The chain links TRBV30 to TRBJ1-2; possibly TRBD1 for D (5 bases). The V gene lost 2 bases and the J gene lost 4 bases, with 14 bases spanning the gap. The CDR3 consists of 14 residues. The germline V gene encodes CDR1 GTSNPN and CDR2 SVGIG (reference sequence). As DNA, the CDR3 is TGTGCCTGGAGTCTGGGGGGTGAAGCCTATGGCTACACCTTC. Protein: CAWSLGGEAYGYTF. Full variable domain (rest looked up from reference TRBV30 and TRBJ1-2): SQTIHQWPATLVQPVGSPLSLECTVEGTSNPNLYWYRQAAGRGLQLLFYSVGIGQISSEVPQNLSASRPQDRQFILSSKKLLLSDSGFYLCAWSLGGEAYGYTFGSGTRLTVV.

V gene TRBV11-3 combines with J gene TRBJ2-7; D might be TRBD2 (5 bases). The CDR3 is 17 residues long. Deletions cut 1 base from V and 5 bases from J, with 21 bases between. Germline V gives CDR1 SGHNT, CDR2 YENEEA. The CDR3 DNA is TGTGCCAGCAGCTTAGGGTCCTTCTTAGGGAGTTCCAACGAGCAGTACTTC. Translation gives CASSLGSFLGSSNEQYF.

The genes are TRBV7-2 and TRBJ1-3; D uncertain. From germline, CDR1 is SGHTA and CDR2 FQGNSA. This CDR3 is 14 amino acids long. V was shortened by 2 bases and J by 4 bases, with 9 bases between the two germline ends. The CDR3 region has the DNA TGTGCCAGCAGCTTACAGGCAGCGGGAAACACCATATATTTT. Protein product: CASSLQAAGNTIYF.

The rearrangement uses TRBV15 and TRBJ2-1; 12 nucleotides agree with TRBD2. The ends lost 0 bases at V and 9 bases at J; junction bases unmatched: 6. Germline V gene sequence: CDR1 LNHNV, CDR2 YYDKDF (reference sequence). The CDR3 is 16 amino acids. CDR3 in amino acids: CATSRESPSGGGEQFF. CDR3 DNA sequence: TGTGCCACCAGCAGAGAATCGCCTAGCGGGGGGGGTGAGCAGTTCTTC.

The chain has TRBV15 and TRBJ1-2; TRBD1 matches at 7 bases. The germline CDR1 and CDR2 sequences are LNHNV and YYDKDF (reference sequence). V dropped 5 bases and J dropped 1; count of bases not matched to a gene: 7. The CDR3 contains 15 residues. CDR3 nucleotides: TGTGCCACCAGCGAGGGGACAGCCTTTAACTATGGCTACACCTTC. Its translation: CATSEGTAFNYGYTF.

The chain has TRBV19 and TRBJ1-2; 12 nucleotides match TRBD1. CDR1 is LNHDA and CDR2 is SQIVND in the germline V gene (reference sequence). The CDR3 contains 14 residues. Germline trimming cut 7 bases from V and 7 bases from J; bases unmatched to any gene: 7. This chain's CDR3 is CASTAGQGASGYTF. For the CDR3, the DNA is TGTGCCAGTACCGCGGGACAGGGGGCATCTGGCTACACCTTC.

This chain uses TRBV7-3 with TRBJ2-7; no clear D. Germline loops: CDR1 SGHTA, CDR2 FQGTGA. CDR3 length equals 15 residues. V dropped 4 bases and J dropped 0 bases, with 13 bases sitting between them. CDR3 protein: CASSWTGSSSYEQYF. In DNA form, the CDR3 reads TGTGCCAGCAGCTGGACCGGGTCGAGCTCCTACGAGCAGTACTTC.

V usage is TRBV2 and J usage is TRBJ2-5, with 7 bases matching TRBD2. Germline V gene lookup returns CDR1 SNHLY and CDR2 FYNNEI. The V and J ends lost 7 bases and 2 bases, in that order; junction bases with no gene match: 4. CDR3 length: 13 amino acids. The DNA of the CDR3 is TGTGCCAGCATAAACGGGGGGCAAGAGACCCAGTACTTC. It yields the protein CASINGGQETQYF.

The gene calls are TRBV15 and TRBJ2-7; the D is unclear. Germline V gene sequence: CDR1 LNHNV, CDR2 YYDKDF (reference sequence). Trimming cost V 4 bases and J 3 bases, with 16 bases left between them. The CDR3 spans 15 residues. The CDR3 is CATSTTSAGLYEQYV. The CDR3 nucleotides are TGTGCCACCAGCACTACATCGGCCGGTCTCTACGAGCAGTACGTC.

V and J are TRBV11-2 and TRBJ2-7; possibly TRBD1 for D (6 bases). From germline, CDR1 is SGHAT and CDR2 FQNNGV. The CDR3 extends over 15 amino acids. Trimming took 0 bases from V and 5 from J, leaving 14 bases between them. DNA for the CDR3: TGTGCCAGCAGCTTAGACACAGGGTTTTGGAACGAGCAGTACTTC. Translating it yields CASSLDTGFWNEQYF.

J is TRBJ1-1 and V is TRBV19; the D gene is possibly TRBD1 (6 bases). This CDR3 has 12 amino acids. The V gene lost 11 bases and the J gene lost 3 bases, with 13 bases spanning the gap. Germline CDR1 LNHDA, CDR2 SQIVND (reference sequence). CDR3 in amino acids: CAARGAYTEAFF. Here the CDR3 DNA reads TGTGCCGCGAGGGGGGCTTACACTGAAGCTTTCTTT. Based on the CDR3 plus reference TRBV19 and TRBJ1-1, the full variable domain is DGGITQSPKYLFRKEGQNVTLSCEQNLNHDAMYWYRQDPGQGLRLIYYSQIVNDFQKGDIAEGYSVSREKKESFPLTVTSAQKNPTAFYLCAARGAYTEAFFGQGTRLTVV.

The chain is built from TRBV30 and TRBJ1-6; 8 bases line up with TRBD1. After removal of 0 bases from V and 9 bases from J, the junction contained 7 bases not matched to a gene. The CDR3 runs to 15 residues. Germline-derived CDR1 and CDR2 are GTSNPN and SVGIG (reference sequence). CDR3 DNA: TGTGCCTGGAGTGTAAGGACAGGGCTCGGTTCACCCCTCCACTTT. Amino acids: CAWSVRTGLGSPLHF. Together with reference TRBV30 and TRBJ1-6, the CDR3 gives the full variable domain: SQTIHQWPATLVQPVGSPLSLECTVEGTSNPNLYWYRQAAGRGLQLLFYSVGIGQISSEVPQNLSASRPQDRQFILSSKKLLLSDSGFYLCAWSVRTGLGSPLHFGNGTRLTVT.

The chain joins TRBV25-1 to TRBJ2-2; D ambiguous. The CDR3 is 11 residues long. Germline V gives CDR1 MGHDK, CDR2 SYGVNS. The ends were cut back, 8 bases at V and 1 base at J, with 2 bases in the middle. This CDR3 is CASVNTGELFF. The CDR3 DNA sequence: TGTGCCAGCGTGAACACCGGGGAGCTGTTTTTT.

The chain employs TRBV2 and TRBJ1-6; TRBD1 might be the D (6 bases). Looked up from germline, CDR1 is SNHLY and CDR2 is FYNNEI. This CDR3 is built from 16 residues. Deletions cut 3 bases from V and 8 bases from J, with 17 bases between. DNA of the CDR3: TGTGCCAGCAGTGATACAGGGTTGTCGGGGGATTCACCCCTCCACTTT. It is translated as CASSDTGLSGDSPLHF.

This chain links TRBV5-1 with TRBJ1-1; D call uncertain. CDR3 length equals 14 residues. Per germline, CDR1 SGHRS and CDR2 YFSETQ. The ends were cut back, 2 bases at V and 0 bases at J, with 8 bases in the middle. The CDR3 loop is CASSFGEVNTEAFF. The CDR3 DNA reads as TGCGCCAGCAGCTTTGGGGAGGTGAACACTGAAGCTTTCTTT.

This clone came up once. The CDR3 protein is CASSQFASSYEQYF. In nucleotides, the CDR3 is TGTGCCAGCAGCCAATTCGCTAGCTCCTACGAGCAGTACTTC. The chain joins TRBV14 to TRBJ2-7; D unclear. CDR1 and CDR2 from the germline V gene are SGHDN and FVKESK. The V end was cut by 2 bases, the J end by 0 bases, with 8 bases between. The CDR3 totals 14 residues.

CDR3 coding DNA: TGTGCCAGCACCGAGGGTAGTGAGAGCTCCTATAATTCACCCCTCCACTTT. Its protein is CASTEGSESSYNSPLHF. The genes are TRBV2 and TRBJ1-6; D not resolved. V was pared by 7 bases and J by 0 bases, with 16 bases between. CDR3 length equals 17 residues. Germline-derived CDR1 and CDR2 are SNHLY and FYNNEI.

The chain has TRBV27 and TRBJ1-2, with TRBD1 matching 7 bases. CDR1 and CDR2 (germline): MNHEY, SMNVEV (reference sequence). This CDR3 region has 12 residues. V was clipped by 5 bases and J by 7 bases; unmatched bases: 4. The CDR3 is CASSEDRRGYTF. The CDR3 DNA is TGTGCCAGCAGTGAGGACAGGCGTGGCTACACCTTC.

The gene calls are TRBV7-3 and TRBJ2-2; TRBD2 matches 12 bases. Trimming at V came to 5 bases and at J to 5 bases, leaving 6 bases not matched to a gene. This CDR3 has 16 amino acids. The germline V gene has CDR1 SGHTA and CDR2 FQGTGA. CDR3 sequence (DNA): TGTGCCAGCAGCGCTAGCGGGGGGGCGTCAACCGGGGAGCTGTTTTTT. This encodes CASSASGGASTGELFF.